This TCR beta chain was profiled in a study of shared clonotypes between healthy human individuals. The germline V gene has CDR1 SQVTM and CDR2 ANQGSEA. This CDR3 comprises 15 residues. V gave up 5 bases and J gave up 2 bases; unmatched junction bases: 6. TCRdb's copy holds only in-frame clones and misses some; the assay was immunoSEQ multiplex PCR. The sample lists about 690,000 clones, 90% occurring once. The sequenced sample was memory CD8+ T cells from PBMCs. The subset: CD45RO+ cells pooled with CCR7-negative TemRA cells. The chain combines TRBV29-1 with TRBJ2-3; 11 bases agree with TRBD2. This receptor was identified in a man between 18 and 35 years old in good health. Some clones in this sample may be carry-over from other donors' samples. CDR3 sequence: CSVLGTSGSTDTQYF. Here the CDR3 DNA reads TGCAGCGTTCTCGGGACTAGCGGATCCACAGATACGCAGTATTTT.